This TCR beta chain comes out of a study of T cell repertoires in cytomegalovirus infection. Turning to the study itself: Carrying CMV and the relevant HLA type showed in public TCR beta signatures. The study's findings and limits: Cumulative frequency of public TCR beta families picked out carriers of CMV plus the relevant HLA.

As for this clonotype: Its antigen is not identified.

MiXCR was run by TCRdb on the reads, yielding one entry per CDR3 protein. The repertoire holds around 130,000 distinct CDR3 sequences, with 20% to 30% as singletons. Trimming at V came to 1 base and at J to 7 bases, leaving 4 bases not matched to a gene. The CDR3 spans 15 residues. The germline gives CDR1 LGHNA, CDR2 YSLEER. Material: PBMCs, sequenced either directly or after in vitro stimulation (not recorded which). V is TRBV4-3 and J is TRBJ1-4; TRBD1 matches 9 bases. The TCR originated in a human donor in good health (CMV status not recorded). Some clones in this sample may be carry-over from other donors' samples. The CDR3 nucleotides are TGCGCCAGCAGCCAAGGGGACAGGGACTTTGAAAAACTGTTTTTT. Translating gives CASSQGDRDFEKLFF.